A single sample gave rise to the 21 T cell receptor beta chains below, sequenced in a study of response to subunit inactivated influenza vaccine. Each CDR3 protein is one row after TCRdb ran MiXCR on the RT-PCR reads. This sample has more than 250,000 distinct CDR3 sequences; just over 20% occur once, and the top ten carry 10% to 13%. This specimen consisted of PBMCs from blood, obtained less than 22 months after vaccination. The receptor set was obtained from a man aged 45 to 70 who received an inactivated influenza vaccine.

V usage is TRBV19 and J usage is TRBJ1-5; 9 nucleotides agree with TRBD1. CDR1 is LNHDA and CDR2 is SQIVND in the germline V gene (reference sequence). This CDR3 is built from 18 residues. Unmatched junction bases numbered 12, after V lost 3 bases and J lost 3 bases. The CDR3 loop reads CASSMWTGVPLLNQPQHF. Written as DNA, the CDR3 is TGTGCCAGTAGTATGTGGACAGGGGTCCCTCTACTCAATCAGCCCCAGCATTTT.

This clonotype was picked up a small number of times. The rearrangement joins TRBV12-3 or TRBV12-4 to TRBJ2-2; D is unclear. V dropped 3 bases and J dropped 7 bases, with 18 bases sitting between them. There are 16 residues in the CDR3. The CDR3 loop reads CASSFWLQDVGGELFF. The CDR3 DNA reads as TGTGCCAGCAGTTTCTGGCTTCAGGATGTTGGCGGGGAGCTGTTTTTT.

CDR3 sequence reads: CASSSIRNQPQHF. In nucleotides, the CDR3 is TGTGCCAGCAGTTCGATCCGCAATCAGCCCCAGCATTTT. This chain links TRBV12-3 or TRBV12-4 with TRBJ1-5; D gene unclear. Trimming removed 4 bases at V and 2 bases at J, with 6 bases between. The CDR3 spans 13 residues.

This rearrangement joins TRBV12-3 or TRBV12-4 to TRBJ1-5; 7 bases agree with TRBD1. The CDR3 has 15 amino acids. After removal of 4 bases from V and 4 bases from J, the junction contained 7 bases not matched to a gene. The DNA of the CDR3 is TGTGCCAGCAGTTGGTCCGGGACAGCTAATCAGCCCCAGCATTTT. Residues: CASSWSGTANQPQHF.

The chain joins TRBV6-2 or TRBV6-3 to TRBJ2-1, with D unclear. The germline V gene encodes CDR1 MNHEY and CDR2 SVGEGT. Trimming removed 0 bases at V and 1 base at J, with 13 bases between. This CDR3 comprises 17 residues. The CDR3 nucleotides read TGTGCCAGCAGTTACTCGAGTTTGTCTAGGTCCTACAATGAGCAGTTCTTC. It encodes CASSYSSLSRSYNEQFF.

This clonotype was seen a few times. The genes are TRBV4-3 and TRBJ1-2; D perhaps matches TRBD1 (6 bases). Germline lookup yields CDR1 LGHNA and CDR2 YSLEER. The germline V and J ends were trimmed by 0 bases and 4 bases, with 15 bases remaining between them. This CDR3 comprises 16 residues. CDR3 in amino acids: CASSQDLGGRFYGYTF. CDR3 bases: TGCGCCAGCAGCCAAGATCTCGGGGGGCGTTTCTATGGCTACACCTTC.

The genes are TRBV5-6 and TRBJ2-6, with a possible D match to TRBD1 (6 bases). CDR3 length: 18 amino acids. Trimming left V 3 bases short and J 0 bases short, with 16 bases between. The germline CDR1 and CDR2 sequences are SGHDT and YYEEEE. This CDR3 is CASSSMTGSNSGANVLTF. The CDR3 bases are TGTGCCAGCAGCTCTATGACAGGCTCCAACTCTGGGGCCAACGTCCTGACTTTC.

The sample holds a few counts of this clonotype. This chain joins TRBV5-1 and TRBJ2-3, with D uncertain. The CDR3 length is 15 residues. Looked up from germline, CDR1 is SGHRS and CDR2 is YFSETQ. Trimming took 0 bases from V and 3 from J, leaving 11 bases between them. The CDR3 DNA sequence: TGCGCCAGCAGCTTGGGAGAAGGGTTGACAGATACGCAGTATTTT. Translation: CASSLGEGLTDTQYF.

This chain uses TRBV7-2 with TRBJ1-3, with D possibly matching TRBD1 (6 bases). CDR1 and CDR2 (germline): SGHTA, FQGNSA. The CDR3 totals 17 residues. V was pared by 1 base and J by 4 bases, with 17 bases between. The CDR3 DNA sequence: TGTGCCAGCAGCTTAGTTGGTAGCAGGGGTGTAGGAAACACCATATATTTT. This translates into CASSLVGSRGVGNTIYF.

V gene TRBV27 combines with J gene TRBJ2-3; D might be TRBD1 (6 bases). The CDR3 contains 14 residues. Trimming left V 6 bases short and J 0 bases short, with 10 bases between. CDR1 is MNHEY and CDR2 is SMNVEV in the germline V gene (reference sequence). CDR3 sequence reads: CASRRTVSTDTQYF. The CDR3 nucleotides read TGTGCCAGCAGGAGGACAGTTAGCACAGATACGCAGTATTTT.

This clonotype appeared many times. V gene TRBV12-3 or TRBV12-4 combines with J gene TRBJ1-5, with TRBD1 as a possible D gene (6 bases). V dropped 0 bases and J dropped 3 bases, with 9 bases sitting between them. The CDR3 consists of 15 residues. The CDR3 spells CASSLARGNNQPQHF. For the CDR3, the DNA is TGTGCCAGCAGTTTAGCCAGGGGAAACAATCAGCCCCAGCATTTT.

The rearrangement joins TRBV6-2 or TRBV6-3 to TRBJ2-2, with a tentative D call TRBD2 (6 bases). The CDR3 is 15 amino acids. Trimming removed 10 bases from V and 5 bases from J, with 20 bases in between. Germline CDR1 is MNHEY and CDR2 is SVGEGT. CDR3 sequence (DNA): TGTGCCACCCAGAACCGGGAGATTCGGACCGGGGAGCTGTTTTTT. Translation gives CATQNREIRTGELFF.

This clonotype was seen repeatedly, ten times or more. The V call is TRBV10-2, the J call TRBJ1-5, with 9 bases matching TRBD1. Germline assignment: CDR1 WSHSY and CDR2 SAAADI. V gave up 6 bases and J gave up 2 bases; unmatched junction bases: 2. The CDR3 sequence is 14 residues long. The CDR3 is CASRQGAGNQPQHF. DNA for the CDR3: TGCGCCAGCAGACAGGGGGCTGGCAATCAGCCCCAGCATTTT.

This clonotype was detected ten times or more. The gene calls are TRBV11-1 and TRBJ1-2, with 12 bases lining up with TRBD1. Germline trimming cut 2 bases from V and 6 bases from J; bases unmatched to any gene: 16. This CDR3 is 19 amino acids long. Germline CDR1 and CDR2: SGHAT and FQDESV (reference sequence). The CDR3 sequence: CASSLPGDGTGGFLHGYTF. The CDR3, as DNA: TGTGCCAGCAGCTTACCGGGGGACGGGACAGGGGGCTTTCTGCATGGCTACACCTTC.

In this sample, this clonotype turned up a few times. CDR3 bases: TGTGCCAGCAGTTACTCGAGTCGGGCCACCGGGGAGCTGTTTTTT. It yields the protein CASSYSSRATGELFF. The chain couples TRBV6-5 to TRBJ2-2; D unresolved. V gave up 0 bases and J gave up 4 bases, with 9 bases separating them. The germline V gene encodes CDR1 MNHEY and CDR2 SVGAGI. CDR3 length: 15 amino acids.

This clonotype has a handful of counts. The chain combines TRBV20-1 with TRBJ2-7, with 7 bases aligning to TRBD1. The germline gives CDR1 DFQATT, CDR2 SNEGSKA (reference sequence). This CDR3 is 14 amino acids long. V shed 6 bases and J 0 bases; nucleotides not matched to a gene: 8. CDR3 nucleotide sequence: TGCAGTGCAACGGACAGGTCCGTCTCCTACGAGCAGTACTTC. Translated, it gives CSATDRSVSYEQYF.

V gene TRBV15 combines with J gene TRBJ2-3, with unresolved D. Germline-derived CDR1 and CDR2 are LNHNV and YYDKDF (reference sequence). Trimming stripped 6 bases from V and 6 bases from J, with 19 bases between. The CDR3 sequence is 15 residues long. The CDR3 here is CATRKTGSGWDTQYF. In nucleotides, the CDR3 is TGTGCCACCAGGAAAACCGGGTCTGGTTGGGATACGCAGTATTTT.

The sample holds a few counts of this clonotype. This chain's CDR3 is CASSRQGYTSYNEQFF. The CDR3 nucleotides read TGTGCCAGCAGTCGTCAGGGATATACCTCCTACAATGAGCAGTTCTTC. The V call is TRBV27, the J call TRBJ2-1, with D maybe TRBD1 (5 bases). Trimming cost V 5 bases and J 0 bases, with 14 bases left between them. This CDR3 has 16 residues. CDR1 is MNHEY and CDR2 is SMNVEV in the germline V gene (reference sequence).

The chain uses TRBV6-1 and TRBJ1-1; D is possibly TRBD1 (5 bases). The V end was cut by 6 bases, the J end by 0 bases, with 11 bases between. The CDR3 is 14 amino acids. The germline V gene encodes CDR1 MNHNS and CDR2 SASEGT. The CDR3 DNA follows: TGTGCCAGCAGCTGGACACGAATGAACACTGAAGCTTTCTTT. Residues: CASSWTRMNTEAFF.

This clonotype occurred a few times. The chain joins TRBV20-1 to TRBJ1-1, with 7 positions matching TRBD1. The CDR3 loop spans 15 amino acids. The germline gives CDR1 DFQATT, CDR2 SNEGSKA (reference sequence). J gave up 0 bases and V 6 bases, and 10 bases lay outside the gene matches. Here the CDR3 reads CSALTPTGMNTEAFF. The CDR3 DNA reads as TGCAGTGCCCTCACTCCGACAGGGATGAACACTGAAGCTTTCTTT.

This clonotype has more than one count but fewer than ten. This chain links TRBV6-2 or TRBV6-3 with TRBJ1-1; D unclear. Looked up from germline, CDR1 is MNHEY and CDR2 is SVGEGT. The ends were cut back, 3 bases at V and 1 base at J, with 18 bases in the middle. The CDR3 has 17 residues. The CDR3 spells CASSYQTGLSPNTEAFF. As DNA, the CDR3 is TGTGCCAGCAGTTATCAGACCGGCCTTAGCCCGAACACTGAAGCTTTCTTT.